In its sample, the clone carrying this TCR beta chain was seen a few times. Sequenced by immunoSEQ multiplex PCR; TCRdb stores in-frame clones only, minus some. Of 37,000 or so clones listed, about 88% were seen once; the top ten hold 15% to 20%. The CDR3 is made up of 12 amino acids. V was pared by 1 base and J by 4 bases, with 3 bases between. CDR1 and CDR2 (germline): SEHNR, FQNEAQ (reference sequence). This entry belongs to a study of OX40 agonist ivuxolimab in advanced cancers. Sequenced here: CD4+ or CD8+ T cells sorted from blood, sampled in a trial of the OX40 agonist ivuxolimab. The rearrangement uses TRBV7-9 and TRBJ2-3; the D is unclear. This clonotype was sampled from an adult with an advanced solid tumor such as melanoma, head and neck, liver or kidney cancer. CDR3 protein: CASSLGPDTQYF. The CDR3 DNA is TGTGCCAGCAGCTTAGGCCCAGATACGCAGTATTTT.